The T cell receptor beta chain under discussion was sequenced for a study of shared clonotypes between healthy human individuals. The repertoire was sequenced with immunoSEQ multiplex PCR; TCRdb's copy has only in-frame clones and lacks some. The sample carries more than 2 million clones, about 95% recorded once. Per the germline V gene, CDR1 is MGHRA and CDR2 is YSYEKL. V gave up 3 bases and J gave up 7 bases; unmatched junction bases: 14. The CDR3 extends over 16 amino acids. CD45RO-negative, CCR7-selected cells formed the naive CD8 fraction, which excluded terminally differentiated effector memory CD45RA+ cells. Every contributor of samples was a Caucasian grown-up residing in Nashville, Tennessee.

The material sequenced was naive CD8+ T cells sorted from blood. The chain links TRBV4-1 to TRBJ2-7; 8 bases map to TRBD2. This TCR was sampled from a man aged 18-30 years in good health. The CDR3 reads CASSHSSGRSLGEQYF. The CDR3 nucleotides are TGCGCCAGCAGCCACTCAAGCGGGAGATCCTTAGGGGAGCAGTACTTC.